This passage covers 20 T cell receptor beta chains from one sample sequenced in a study of T cells in Graves' hyperthyroidism and ophthalmopathy. TCR beta CDR3 sequences were amplified from RNA transcripts. First-round RT-PCR of the TCR CDR3 relied on the HTBI primer set. Using its own MiXCR run on the multiplex PCR reads, TCRdb lists one record per CDR3 protein. The sample holds 300,000 to 450,000 distinct CDR3 sequences, 15% to 18% seen once. The sample consisted of blood. The receptors come from a woman aged 18-29 years with Graves' hyperthyroidism that later progressed to Graves' ophthalmopathy.

Ten or more counts support this clonotype. The chain employs TRBV5-1 and TRBJ2-3; 9 bases align to TRBD1. CDR3 size: 19 residues. The J segment lost 1 base and the V segment lost 1 base, leaving 13 bases of the junction unmatched. Germline assignment: CDR1 SGHRS and CDR2 YFSETQ. Here the CDR3 DNA reads TGCGCCAGCAGCTTGACCGGGACAGGGAGTATAGCGGGCACAGATACGCAGTATTTT. The encoded protein is CASSLTGTGSIAGTDTQYF.

A word on this clonotype: Mismatch with germline at one junction end may stem from a read error. The rearrangement links TRBV27 to TRBJ2-7, with a weak D call TRBD1 (5 bases). Per the germline V gene, CDR1 is MNHEY and CDR2 is SMNVEV (reference sequence). CDR3 length: 12 residues. CDR3 loop: CAISQAGYEQYF. The DNA for the CDR3 is TGTGCCATCAGTCAGGCAGGGTACGAGCAGTACTTC.

This sequence joins TRBV6-5 and TRBJ2-2, with 7 nucleotides matching TRBD2. V lost 4 bases, J lost 6 bases, and 5 bases stayed unmatched. The CDR3 sequence is 14 residues long. Germline V lookup: CDR1 MNHEY, CDR2 SVGAGI. CDR3 sequence (DNA): TGTGCCAGCAGTTCGCCGACTAGCTCCGGGGAGCTGTTTTTT. Translating gives CASSSPTSSGELFF.

The genes are TRBV24-1 and TRBJ2-3; 7 nucleotides line up with TRBD2. The CDR3 runs 16 residues. Per germline, CDR1 KGHDR and CDR2 SFDVKD. The trim removed 6 bases at V and 4 bases at J, leaving 12 bases unmatched. The CDR3 DNA sequence: TGTGCCACCAGTCCCCGTTTGGCTAGCGGAGCAGATACGCAGTATTTT. Its translation is CATSPRLASGADTQYF.

The rearrangement uses TRBV6-1 and TRBJ1-4, with unresolved D. The germline V gene has CDR1 MNHNS and CDR2 SASEGT. CDR3 size: 19 residues. V shed 5 bases and J shed 3 bases, with 25 bases lying between them. In DNA, the CDR3 is TGTGCCAGCAGTTCGCCCAACCGGACGTCGGTTCTTCCTAATGAAAAACTGTTTTTT. Amino acids: CASSSPNRTSVLPNEKLFF.

This clonotype showed up many times. This chain connects TRBV24-1 to TRBJ2-3; D possibly corresponds to TRBD2 (6 bases). The V end was cut by 5 bases, the J end by 0 bases, with 11 bases between. CDR1 KGHDR and CDR2 SFDVKD come from the germline V gene. The CDR3 length is 15 residues. For the CDR3, the DNA is TGTGCCACCAGTGGGGACGGGACTAGCACAGATACGCAGTATTTT. It specifies CATSGDGTSTDTQYF.

This sequence joins TRBV4-1 and TRBJ2-7; D unclear. V lost 0 bases, J lost 0 bases, and 9 bases lay in between. Germline V gene sequence: CDR1 MGHRA, CDR2 YSYEKL. This CDR3 contains 15 residues. CDR3 bases: TGCGCCAGCAGCCAAGATTTGGGGTACTCCTACGAGCAGTACTTC. Translating it yields CASSQDLGYSYEQYF.

The CDR3 bases are TGCAGTGCTAGCCCCGGGAGAATTAGCTCCTATAATTCACCCCTCCACTTT. Translated, it gives CSASPGRISSYNSPLHF. J is TRBJ1-6 and V is TRBV20-1, with unresolved D. In germline, CDR1 is DFQATT, CDR2 SNEGSKA (reference sequence). The CDR3 spans 17 residues. The V end lost 3 bases, the J end lost 0 bases, and 15 bases lay between the germline ends.

This chain links TRBV7-2 with TRBJ2-1; 10 nucleotides agree with TRBD2. The trim removed 4 bases at V and 10 bases at J, leaving 10 bases unmatched. The CDR3 length is 15 residues. Germline-derived CDR1 and CDR2 are SGHTA and FQGNSA. The CDR3 coding sequence is TGTGCCAGCAGCTCAAATGGAGGTAGCGGGAGGGAGCAGTTCTTC. As protein: CASSSNGGSGREQFF. Variable domain in full (rest from reference TRBV7-2 and TRBJ2-1): GAGVSQSPSNKVTEKGKDVELRCDPISGHTALYWYRQSLGQGLEFLIYFQGNSAPDKSGLPSDRFSAERTGGSVSTLTIQRTQQEDSAVYLCASSSNGGSGREQFFGPGTRLTVL.

This clonotype has ten or more counts. This rearrangement joins TRBV27 to TRBJ1-5; 9 bases are a match to TRBD1. CDR1 is MNHEY and CDR2 is SMNVEV in the germline V gene (reference sequence). The CDR3 spans 14 residues. V dropped 2 bases and J dropped 8; count of bases not matched to a gene: 4. The CDR3 loop is CASSLTGGEKPQHF. Here the CDR3 DNA reads TGTGCCAGCAGTTTAACAGGGGGCGAGAAGCCCCAGCATTTT.

This clonotype has at least ten counts. The V gene is TRBV2, the J gene TRBJ1-2, with 7 nucleotides matching TRBD1. Germline trimming cut 4 bases from V and 3 bases from J; bases unmatched to any gene: 8. This CDR3 has 15 residues. Germline loops: CDR1 SNHLY, CDR2 FYNNEI. The CDR3 region is CASSAPTGPHYGYTF. Written as DNA, the CDR3 is TGTGCCAGCAGTGCGCCGACAGGGCCTCACTATGGCTACACCTTC.

J is TRBJ2-6 and V is TRBV29-1; D gene ambiguous. This CDR3 spans 14 amino acids. Germline CDR1 is SQVTM and CDR2 is ANQGSEA. The V gene lost 7 bases and the J gene lost 2 bases, with 12 bases spanning the gap. CDR3: CSAETVTGANVLTF. The CDR3 DNA follows: TGCAGCGCGGAAACAGTCACTGGGGCCAACGTCCTGACTTTC. Using reference TRBV29-1 and TRBJ2-6 for the parts outside the CDR3, the full variable domain is SAVISQKPSRDICQRGTSLTIQCQVDSQVTMMFWYRQQPGQSLTLIATANQGSEATYESGFVIDKFPISRPNLTFSTLTVSNMSPEDSSIYLCSAETVTGANVLTFGAGSRLTVL.

This chain uses TRBV9 with TRBJ2-3; 8 bases fit TRBD2. V was clipped by 2 bases and J by 3 bases; unmatched bases: 5. This CDR3 has 15 amino acids. Germline V CDR1 and CDR2: SGDLS, YYNGEE. This CDR3 reads CASSVRGTSTDTQYF. The CDR3 DNA follows: TGTGCCAGCAGCGTGCGGGGGACTAGTACAGATACGCAGTATTTT.

This chain links TRBV19 with TRBJ2-3; a possible D gene is TRBD1 (6 bases). Trimming removed 4 bases from V and 2 bases from J, with 13 bases in between. CDR3 size: 15 residues. The V gene's germline CDR1 is LNHDA and CDR2 SQIVND (reference sequence). CDR3 DNA sequence: TGTGCCAGTAGTACCTCGACAGGAACCACAGATACGCAGTATTTT. This codes for CASSTSTGTTDTQYF.

This clonotype was recorded many times. The chain carries TRBV7-9 and TRBJ2-1; 7 nucleotides match TRBD2. In germline, CDR1 is SEHNR, CDR2 FQNEAQ (reference sequence). Trimming took 5 bases from V and 9 from J; bases not matched to a gene: 7. This CDR3 contains 13 residues. CDR3 in DNA: TGTGCCAGCAGCGCGACTAGCTCCGTTGAGCAGTTCTTC. This translates into CASSATSSVEQFF.

This clonotype occurred many times. The chain employs TRBV10-1 and TRBJ2-1, with D unresolved. Germline assignment: CDR1 WNHNN and CDR2 SYGVQD (reference sequence). V was clipped by 4 bases and J by 4 bases, with 5 bases between them. The CDR3 spans 12 residues. CDR3 nucleotide sequence: TGCGCCAGCAGTGGTGGGTACAATGAGCAGTTCTTC. Its protein is CASSGGYNEQFF.

This clonotype was recorded many times. V usage is TRBV11-2 and J usage is TRBJ2-7; 8 bases are a match to TRBD1. Unmatched junction bases numbered 6, after V lost 3 bases and J lost 2 bases. This CDR3 is 15 amino acids long. Germline V CDR1 and CDR2: SGHAT, FQNNGV. CDR3 coding DNA: TGTGCCAGCAGCTTCGGACAGGGTAGCGCCTACGAGCAGTACTTC. Residues: CASSFGQGSAYEQYF.

The V and J genes are TRBV20-1 and TRBJ1-5, with D maybe TRBD1 (5 bases). The CDR3 is 13 residues long. Germline-derived CDR1 and CDR2 are DFQATT and SNEGSKA (reference sequence). V lost 5 bases and J 4 bases, leaving 12 bases between the germline ends. The CDR3 loop reads CSAGQDRNQPQHF. The CDR3 DNA sequence: TGCAGTGCTGGACAAGACAGAAATCAGCCCCAGCATTTT.

This clonotype was observed at least ten times. This chain uses TRBV20-1 with TRBJ1-5; 7 bases are a match to TRBD1. V was pared by 3 bases and J by 1 base, with 9 bases of the junction left unmatched. The CDR3 runs 16 residues. Per germline, CDR1 DFQATT and CDR2 SNEGSKA (reference sequence). The DNA of the CDR3 is TGCAGTGCTAGCTCCACCTCCAGGGGGAGCAATCAGCCCCAGCATTTT. Translated: CSASSTSRGSNQPQHF.

The sample holds many counts of this clonotype. V is TRBV3-1 and J is TRBJ1-2; D gene uncertain. V shed 0 bases and J shed 7 bases, with 9 bases lying between them. The germline V gene has CDR1 LGHDT and CDR2 YNNKEL (reference sequence). This CDR3 spans 13 amino acids. The CDR3 loop reads CASSQEAVRGYTF. The CDR3 nucleotides read TGTGCCAGCAGCCAAGAAGCGGTTCGTGGCTACACCTTC.